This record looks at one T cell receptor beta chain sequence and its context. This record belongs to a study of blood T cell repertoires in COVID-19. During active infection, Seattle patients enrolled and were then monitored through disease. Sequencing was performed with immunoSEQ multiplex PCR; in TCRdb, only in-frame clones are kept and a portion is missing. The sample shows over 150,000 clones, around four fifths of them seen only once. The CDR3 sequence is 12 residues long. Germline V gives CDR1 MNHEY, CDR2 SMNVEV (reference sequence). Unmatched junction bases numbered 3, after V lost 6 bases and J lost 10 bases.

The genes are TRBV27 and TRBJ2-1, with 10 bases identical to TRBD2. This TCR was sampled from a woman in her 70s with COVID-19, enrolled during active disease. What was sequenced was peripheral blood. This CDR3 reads CASRQLAGEQFF. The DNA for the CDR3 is TGTGCCAGCAGGCAACTAGCGGGAGAGCAGTTCTTC.